This is a list of T cell receptor beta chains from one sample in a study of CD8+ T cells in alopecia areata. Sequencing used immunoSEQ multiplex PCR; TCRdb keeps in-frame clones, though not all of them. The sample includes 90,000 to 130,000 clones, approximately 59% of them seen just once. Sequencing used CD8+ T cells sorted from blood. These receptors originate from a human donor in good health. The CDR3 runs from the conserved cysteine through the conserved F or W. Fields, in order: D gene, V gene, clone size, CDR3 protein. A D gene is named only where the DNA matches it firmly. The listing skips clone size in some rows; elsewhere it reads once, few, many or a size class.

NA TRBV15 NA CATSGQMEETQYF
NA TRBV30 few CAVYRAPYEQYF
NA TRBV25-1 NA CASSEGGYGYTF
NA TRBV6-6 NA CASRPYTRDTEAFF
TRBD2 TRBV9 NA CASSDSGGLTDTQYF
TRBD2 TRBV7-2 NA CASSVLAGGWYEQYF
TRBD2 TRBV7-9 NA CASSSSVAGGPTSTDTQYF
TRBD1 TRBV11-1 NA CASRDDRDWMNTEAFF
NA TRBV11-2 NA CASSDTAYEQYF
TRBD1 TRBV4-1 few CASSQDRARGRHSPLHF
TRBD1 TRBV7-9 few CASSWDRTSTDTQYF
NA TRBV28 few CASSLPTNSGNTIYF
NA TRBV4-1 NA CASSRLVTETQYF
NA TRBV29-1 NA CSVLAGGEQYF
NA TRBV4-1 NA CASSQPGGDYNEQFF
NA TRBV29-1 few CSTPGGVNGYTF
TRBD1 TRBV5-1 NA CASSLMAWTGVQETQYF
NA TRBV7-6 NA CASSSPPQGLSSYNEQFF
NA TRBV2 NA CASLSLGSSTDTQYF
NA TRBV9 once CASSDGAEAFF
NA TRBV7-8 once CASWGRDTEAFF
NA TRBV29-1 once CSVERGPYGYTF
TRBD1 TRBV25-1 NA CASSHTTGITEAFF
NA TRBV11-2 NA CASSSSFPDNSNYGYTF
TRBD2 TRBV4-2 NA CASSQDQAGVNEQFF
TRBD1 TRBV13 few CASSLGDRGPGRGYTF
NA TRBV7-6 few CASSLSNEQFF
TRBD2 TRBV9 NA CASSADPASGGTDTQYF
TRBD1 TRBV7-9 few CASSLSRTGNHEQYF